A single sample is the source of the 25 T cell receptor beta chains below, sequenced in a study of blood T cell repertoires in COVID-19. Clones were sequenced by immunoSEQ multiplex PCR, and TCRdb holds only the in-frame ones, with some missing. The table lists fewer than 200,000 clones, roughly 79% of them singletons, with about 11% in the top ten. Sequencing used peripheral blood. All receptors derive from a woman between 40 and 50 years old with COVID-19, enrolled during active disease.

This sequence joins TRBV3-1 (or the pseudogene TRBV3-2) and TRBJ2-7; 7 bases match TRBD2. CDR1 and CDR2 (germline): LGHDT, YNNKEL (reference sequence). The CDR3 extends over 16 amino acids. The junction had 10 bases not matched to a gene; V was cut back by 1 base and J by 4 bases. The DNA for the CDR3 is TGTGCCAGCAGCCAAGCGTTAGCTAGCGGAAAATACGAGCAGTACTTC. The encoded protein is CASSQALASGKYEQYF.

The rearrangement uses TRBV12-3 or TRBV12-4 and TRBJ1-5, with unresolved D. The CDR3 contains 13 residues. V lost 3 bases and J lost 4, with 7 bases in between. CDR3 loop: CASSFSENQPQHF. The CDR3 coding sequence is TGTGCCAGCAGTTTTAGTGAAAATCAGCCCCAGCATTTT.

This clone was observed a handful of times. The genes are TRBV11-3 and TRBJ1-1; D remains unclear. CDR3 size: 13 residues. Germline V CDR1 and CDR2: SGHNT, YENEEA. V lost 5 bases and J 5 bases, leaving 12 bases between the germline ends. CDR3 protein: CASSVGEWTEAFF. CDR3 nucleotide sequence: TGTGCCAGCAGCGTCGGTGAATGGACTGAAGCTTTCTTT.

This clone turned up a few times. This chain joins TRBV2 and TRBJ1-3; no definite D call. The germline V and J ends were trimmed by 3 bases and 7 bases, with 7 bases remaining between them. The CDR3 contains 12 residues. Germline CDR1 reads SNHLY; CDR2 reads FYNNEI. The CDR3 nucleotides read TGTGCCAGCAGTGAGGGAGGCAACACCATATATTTT. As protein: CASSEGGNTIYF. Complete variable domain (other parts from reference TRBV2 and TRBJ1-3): EPEVTQTPSHQVTQMGQEVILRCVPISNHLYFYWYRQILGQKVEFLVSFYNNEISEKSEIFDDQFSVERPDGSNFTLKIRSTKLEDSAMYFCASSEGGNTIYFGEGSWLTVV.

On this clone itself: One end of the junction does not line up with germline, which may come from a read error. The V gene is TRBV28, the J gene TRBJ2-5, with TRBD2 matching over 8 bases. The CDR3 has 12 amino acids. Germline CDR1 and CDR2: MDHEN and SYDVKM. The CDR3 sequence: CASRTAGEAQYF. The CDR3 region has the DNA TGTGCCAGCAGGACAGCGGGAGAGGCCCAGTACTTC.

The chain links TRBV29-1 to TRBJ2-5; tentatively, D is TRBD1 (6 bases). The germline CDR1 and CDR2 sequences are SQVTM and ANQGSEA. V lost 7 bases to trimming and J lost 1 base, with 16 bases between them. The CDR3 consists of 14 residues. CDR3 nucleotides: TGCAGCGCCTCGGGACACCGAATCCAAGAGACCCAGTACTTC. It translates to CSASGHRIQETQYF. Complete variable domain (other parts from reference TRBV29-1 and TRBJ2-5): SAVISQKPSRDICQRGTSLTIQCQVDSQVTMMFWYRQQPGQSLTLIATANQGSEATYESGFVIDKFPISRPNLTFSTLTVSNMSPEDSSIYLCSASGHRIQETQYFGPGTRLLVL.

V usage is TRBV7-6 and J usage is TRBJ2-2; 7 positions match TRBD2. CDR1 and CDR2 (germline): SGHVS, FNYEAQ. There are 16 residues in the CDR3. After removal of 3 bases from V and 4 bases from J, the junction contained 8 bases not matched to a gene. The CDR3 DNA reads TGTGCCAGCAGCTTCGGGGGGACGAACCCCACCGGGGAGCTGTTTTTT. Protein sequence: CASSFGGTNPTGELFF.

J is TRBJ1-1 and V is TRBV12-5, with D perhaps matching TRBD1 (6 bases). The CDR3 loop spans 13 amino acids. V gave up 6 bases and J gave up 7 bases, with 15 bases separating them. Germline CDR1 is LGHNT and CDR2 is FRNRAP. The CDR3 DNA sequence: TGTGCTAGTGGCTCCACAGGGTTTCTTGAAGCTTTCTTT. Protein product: CASGSTGFLEAFF.

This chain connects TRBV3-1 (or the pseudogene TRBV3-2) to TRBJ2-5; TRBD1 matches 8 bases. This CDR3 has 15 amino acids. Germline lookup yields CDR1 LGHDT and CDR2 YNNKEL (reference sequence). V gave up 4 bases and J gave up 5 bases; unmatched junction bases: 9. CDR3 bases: TGTGCCAGCAGCCTAGCAGGGGGCAACAGGGAGACCCAGTACTTC. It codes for CASSLAGGNRETQYF.

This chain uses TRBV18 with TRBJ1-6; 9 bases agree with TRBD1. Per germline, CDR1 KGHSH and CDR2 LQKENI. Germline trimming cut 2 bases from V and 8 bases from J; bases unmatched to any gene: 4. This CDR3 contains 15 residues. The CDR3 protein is CASSPRTGDDSPLHF. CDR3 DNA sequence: TGTGCCAGCTCACCAAGGACAGGGGACGATTCACCCCTCCACTTT.

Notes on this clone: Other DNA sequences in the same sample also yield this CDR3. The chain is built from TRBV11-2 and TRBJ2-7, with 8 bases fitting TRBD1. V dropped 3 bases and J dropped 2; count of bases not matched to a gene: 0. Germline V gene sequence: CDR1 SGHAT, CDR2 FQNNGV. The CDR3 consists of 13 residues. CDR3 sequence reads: CASSLDRAYEQYF. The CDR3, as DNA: TGTGCCAGCAGCTTGGACAGGGCCTACGAGCAGTACTTC.

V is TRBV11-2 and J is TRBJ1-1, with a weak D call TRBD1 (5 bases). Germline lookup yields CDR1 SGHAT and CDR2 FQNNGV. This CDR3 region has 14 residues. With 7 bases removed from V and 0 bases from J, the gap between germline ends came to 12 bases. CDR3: CASTISGMNTEAFF. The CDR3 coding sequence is TGTGCCAGCACCATCTCAGGGATGAACACTGAAGCTTTCTTT.

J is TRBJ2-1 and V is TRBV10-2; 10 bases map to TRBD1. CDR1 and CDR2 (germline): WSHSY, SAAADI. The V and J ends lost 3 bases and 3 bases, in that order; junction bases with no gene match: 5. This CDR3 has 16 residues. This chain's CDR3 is CASSDLRDRGYNEQFF. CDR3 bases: TGCGCCAGCAGTGACCTCCGGGACAGGGGCTACAATGAGCAGTTCTTC.

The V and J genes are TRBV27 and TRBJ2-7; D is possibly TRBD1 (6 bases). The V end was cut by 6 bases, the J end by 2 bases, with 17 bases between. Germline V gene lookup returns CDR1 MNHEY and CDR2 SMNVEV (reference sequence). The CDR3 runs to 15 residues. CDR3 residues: CASRENRVTPYEQYF. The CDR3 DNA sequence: TGTGCCAGCAGGGAAAACAGGGTAACCCCCTACGAGCAGTACTTC.

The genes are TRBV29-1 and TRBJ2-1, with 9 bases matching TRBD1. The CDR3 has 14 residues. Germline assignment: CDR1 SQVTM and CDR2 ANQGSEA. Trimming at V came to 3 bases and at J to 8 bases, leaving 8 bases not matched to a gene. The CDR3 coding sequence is TGCAGCGTTGATGGACAGGGGACCAGGGATGAGCAGTTCTTC. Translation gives CSVDGQGTRDEQFF.

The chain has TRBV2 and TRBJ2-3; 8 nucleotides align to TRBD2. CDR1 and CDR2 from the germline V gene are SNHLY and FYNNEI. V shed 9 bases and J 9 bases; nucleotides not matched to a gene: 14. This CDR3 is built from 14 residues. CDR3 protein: CASNTGGGSRTQYF. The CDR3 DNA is TGTGCCAGTAACACGGGGGGGGGATCGAGGACGCAGTATTTT.

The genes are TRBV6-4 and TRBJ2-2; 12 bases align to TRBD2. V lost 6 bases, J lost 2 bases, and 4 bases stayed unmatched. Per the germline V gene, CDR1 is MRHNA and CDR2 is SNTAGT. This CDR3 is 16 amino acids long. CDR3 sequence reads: CASSRTSGVNTGELFF. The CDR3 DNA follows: TGTGCCAGCAGCCGGACTAGCGGGGTAAACACCGGGGAGCTGTTTTTT.

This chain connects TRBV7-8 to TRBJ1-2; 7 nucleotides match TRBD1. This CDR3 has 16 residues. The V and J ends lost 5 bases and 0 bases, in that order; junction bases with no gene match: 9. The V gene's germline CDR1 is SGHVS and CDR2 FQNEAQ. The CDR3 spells CASSRVTTGPNYGYTF. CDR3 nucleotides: TGTGCCAGCAGCCGAGTAACGACAGGGCCTAACTATGGCTACACCTTC.

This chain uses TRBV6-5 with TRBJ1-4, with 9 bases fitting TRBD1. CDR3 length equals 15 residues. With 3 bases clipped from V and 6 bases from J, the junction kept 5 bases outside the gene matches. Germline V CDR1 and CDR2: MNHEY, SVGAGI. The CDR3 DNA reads TGTGCCAGCAGTTATGGTCGACAGGGGGATGAAAAACTGTTTTTT. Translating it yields CASSYGRQGDEKLFF.

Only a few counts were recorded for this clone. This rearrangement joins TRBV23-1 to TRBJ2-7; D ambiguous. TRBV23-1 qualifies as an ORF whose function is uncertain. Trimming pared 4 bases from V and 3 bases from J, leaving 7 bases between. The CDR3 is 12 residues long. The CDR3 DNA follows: TGCGCCAGCAGTCTACAGTTCTACGAGCAGTACGTC. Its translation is CASSLQFYEQYV.

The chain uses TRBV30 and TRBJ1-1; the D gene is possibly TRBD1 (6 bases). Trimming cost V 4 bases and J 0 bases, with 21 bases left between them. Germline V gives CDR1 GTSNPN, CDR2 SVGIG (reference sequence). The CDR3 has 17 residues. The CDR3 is CAWNRTPQGPMNTEAFF. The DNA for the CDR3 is TGTGCCTGGAACCGTACCCCACAGGGCCCGATGAACACTGAAGCTTTCTTT.

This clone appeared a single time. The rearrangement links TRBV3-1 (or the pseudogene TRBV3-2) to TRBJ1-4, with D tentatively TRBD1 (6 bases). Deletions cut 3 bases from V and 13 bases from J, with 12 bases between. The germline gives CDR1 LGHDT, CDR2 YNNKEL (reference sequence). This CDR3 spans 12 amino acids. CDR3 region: CASSHPGQTLFF. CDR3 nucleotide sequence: TGTGCCAGCAGCCACCCGGGACAAACACTGTTTTTT.

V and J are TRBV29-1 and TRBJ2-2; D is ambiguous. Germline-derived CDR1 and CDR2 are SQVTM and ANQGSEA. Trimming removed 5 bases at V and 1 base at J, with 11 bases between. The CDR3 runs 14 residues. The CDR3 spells CSVMLARNTGELFF. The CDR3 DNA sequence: TGCAGCGTTATGTTAGCCCGGAACACCGGGGAGCTGTTTTTT.

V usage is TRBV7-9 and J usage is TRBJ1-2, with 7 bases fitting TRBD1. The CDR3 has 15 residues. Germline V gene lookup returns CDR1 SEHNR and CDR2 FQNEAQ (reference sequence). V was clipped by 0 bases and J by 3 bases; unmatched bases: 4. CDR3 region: CASSLAGDRDYGYTF. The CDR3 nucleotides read TGTGCCAGCAGCTTAGCAGGTGACAGGGACTATGGCTACACCTTC.

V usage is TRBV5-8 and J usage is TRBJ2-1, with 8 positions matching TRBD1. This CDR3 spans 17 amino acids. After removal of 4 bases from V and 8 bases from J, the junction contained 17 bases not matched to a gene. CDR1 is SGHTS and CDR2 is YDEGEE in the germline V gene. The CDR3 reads CASSLGTGHPTFHEQFF. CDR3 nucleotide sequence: TGTGCCAGCAGCCTGGGGACAGGACACCCCACATTCCATGAGCAGTTCTTC. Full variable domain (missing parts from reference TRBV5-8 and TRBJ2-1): EAGVTQSPTHLIKTRGQQATLRCSPISGHTSVYWYQQALGLGLQFLLWYDEGEERNRGNFPPRFSGRQFPNYSSELNVNALELEDSALYLCASSLGTGHPTFHEQFFGPGTRLTVL.